This passage covers 25 T cell receptor beta chains from one sample sequenced in a study of cytomegalovirus exposure and HLA in healthy donors. The study ran its PCR with 60 Vbeta and 13 Jbeta primers. The protocol was immunoSEQ multiplex PCR, while the TCRdb copy is restricted to in-frame clones and leaves out a portion. In the table there are some 220,000 clones, approximately 84% of which are singletons. Sequencing input: PBMCs. The origin of the receptors is a girl aged 2 to 9 in good health and CMV-seronegative.

The gene calls are TRBV5-4 and TRBJ1-1; D possibly corresponds to TRBD1 (6 bases). The CDR3 covers 14 residues. The germline CDR1 and CDR2 sequences are SGHNT and YYREEE (reference sequence). V lost 4 bases to trimming and J lost 7 bases, with 17 bases between them. As DNA, the CDR3 is TGTGCCAGCAGCGAAGTCGTGGGGGCGAGTGAAGCTTTCTTT. This translates into CASSEVVGASEAFF. Supplemented by reference TRBV5-4 and TRBJ1-1, the full variable domain reads ETGVTQSPTHLIKTRGQQVTLRCSSQSGHNTVSWYQQALGQGPQFIFQYYREEENGRGNFPPRFSGLQFPNYSSELNVNALELDDSALYLCASSEVVGASEAFFGQGTRLTVV.

This rearrangement joins TRBV5-1 to TRBJ2-5; weak D call: TRBD2 (6 bases). Germline-derived CDR1 and CDR2 are SGHRS and YFSETQ. The CDR3 is 16 amino acids. The V gene lost 1 base and the J gene lost 3 bases, with 16 bases spanning the gap. DNA for the CDR3: TGCGCCAGCAGCTTGTGGGAGGACAAGGACAAAGAGACCCAGTACTTC. Translation gives CASSLWEDKDKETQYF.

V gene TRBV27 combines with J gene TRBJ1-2; weak D call: TRBD1 (5 bases). CDR3 length: 13 amino acids. The V gene lost 3 bases and the J gene lost 8 bases, with 13 bases spanning the gap. Germline CDR1 and CDR2: MNHEY and SMNVEV (reference sequence). CDR3 nucleotide sequence: TGTGCCAGCAGTTTCTCGCAGGGAAGGGGCTACACCTTC. This encodes CASSFSQGRGYTF.

This rearrangement joins TRBV30 to TRBJ2-5; 13 bases are a match to TRBD2. The J segment lost 3 bases and the V segment lost 1 base, leaving 11 bases of the junction unmatched. Per germline, CDR1 GTSNPN and CDR2 SVGIG (reference sequence). The CDR3 runs to 18 residues. CDR3 nucleotides: TGTGCCTGGAGTGAAGGACTAGCGGGGGCCGGGGGAAAAGAGACCCAGTACTTC. Its translation: CAWSEGLAGAGGKETQYF. The whole variable domain, filled in from reference TRBV30 and TRBJ2-5, reads SQTIHQWPATLVQPVGSPLSLECTVEGTSNPNLYWYRQAAGRGLQLLFYSVGIGQISSEVPQNLSASRPQDRQFILSSKKLLLSDSGFYLCAWSEGLAGAGGKETQYFGPGTRLLVL.

This chain uses TRBV19 with TRBJ1-2; D remains ambiguous. Germline V lookup: CDR1 LNHDA, CDR2 SQIVND (reference sequence). CDR3 length equals 18 residues. Trimming took 2 bases from V and 2 from J, leaving 21 bases between them. CDR3 amino acids: CASSIPPPSWERNYGYTF. In nucleotides, the CDR3 is TGTGCCAGTAGTATACCTCCACCCTCATGGGAGCGGAACTATGGCTACACCTTC.

This sequence joins TRBV19 and TRBJ1-4, with 7 bases fitting TRBD1. The CDR3 has 17 amino acids. Germline-derived CDR1 and CDR2 are LNHDA and SQIVND (reference sequence). J gave up 5 bases and V 5 bases, and 14 bases lay outside the gene matches. Here the CDR3 reads CASSPFRDSFANEKLFF. The CDR3 nucleotides are TGTGCCAGTAGTCCCTTCCGGGACAGCTTCGCCAATGAAAAACTGTTTTTT.

The J gene is TRBJ2-3, the V gene TRBV2, with 9 nucleotides matching TRBD2. J lost 1 base, V lost 0 bases, and 5 bases had no gene match. Germline CDR1 reads SNHLY; CDR2 reads FYNNEI. The CDR3 length is 17 residues. DNA of the CDR3: TGTGCCAGCAGTGAAGCGGGGTCTAGCGGGGGCACAGATACGCAGTATTTT. Residues: CASSEAGSSGGTDTQYF.

The rearrangement joins TRBV5-4 to TRBJ2-7; 14 nucleotides align to TRBD2. V was clipped by 0 bases and J by 4 bases; unmatched bases: 3. CDR1 SGHNT and CDR2 YYREEE come from the germline V gene (reference sequence). The CDR3 is 16 amino acids. Here the CDR3 reads CASSLGTSGRIYEQYF. CDR3 bases: TGTGCCAGCAGCTTGGGGACTAGCGGGAGGATTTACGAGCAGTACTTC.

The gene calls are TRBV9 and TRBJ1-1; tentatively, D is TRBD1 (6 bases). The CDR3 sequence is 17 residues long. Germline loops: CDR1 SGDLS, CDR2 YYNGEE. Trimming left V 4 bases short and J 0 bases short, with 19 bases between. The CDR3 coding sequence is TGTGCCAGCAGCCCCCAGACTCCGGGACACATGAACACTGAAGCTTTCTTT. Translation gives CASSPQTPGHMNTEAFF.

The chain employs TRBV6-5 and TRBJ2-3; D remains ambiguous. The CDR3 has 15 amino acids. Germline-derived CDR1 and CDR2 are MNHEY and SVGAGI. The germline V and J ends were trimmed by 5 bases and 1 base, with 13 bases remaining between them. The CDR3 reads CASSPRKGRTDTQYF. The DNA of the CDR3 is TGTGCCAGCAGTCCGAGGAAAGGTCGCACAGATACGCAGTATTTT.

This chain uses TRBV5-4 with TRBJ2-3; tentative D call: TRBD1 (5 bases). Germline V gene sequence: CDR1 SGHNT, CDR2 YYREEE (reference sequence). The length of the CDR3 is 19 residues. Trimming took 0 bases from V and 9 from J, leaving 29 bases between them. DNA of the CDR3: TGTGCCAGCAGCTTGGCAGTTGGGAACAAGGGGCCGCCACTGAGAACGCAGTATTTT. Its protein is CASSLAVGNKGPPLRTQYF. Drawing the rest from reference TRBV5-4 and TRBJ2-3, the complete variable domain is ETGVTQSPTHLIKTRGQQVTLRCSSQSGHNTVSWYQQALGQGPQFIFQYYREEENGRGNFPPRFSGLQFPNYSSELNVNALELDDSALYLCASSLAVGNKGPPLRTQYFGPGTRLTVL.

This clone was recorded only once. The chain carries TRBV6-6 and TRBJ2-7; D unresolved. The CDR3 contains 14 residues. Germline V lookup: CDR1 MNHNY, CDR2 SVGAGI (reference sequence). Between the trimmed V and J ends, which lost 0 bases and 5 bases, there was a span of 11 bases. As DNA, the CDR3 is TGTGCCAGCAGTTACTCTGGCCCCCCCGACGAGCAGTACTTC. Translated: CASSYSGPPDEQYF.

To note about this clone: Other DNA sequences within the sample encode an identical CDR3. The V gene is TRBV19, the J gene TRBJ2-7, with 10 bases aligning to TRBD2. V lost 4 bases and J lost 2; bases outside the gene matches: 2. Germline values: CDR1 LNHDA, CDR2 SQIVND (reference sequence). The CDR3 has 14 amino acids. The chain's CDR3 is CASSRTSGAYEQYF. The CDR3 DNA reads as TGTGCCAGTAGTAGGACTAGCGGAGCCTACGAGCAGTACTTC.

Only a few counts were recorded for this clone. The chain couples TRBV29-1 to TRBJ1-2, with 11 bases identical to TRBD1. The V segment lost 6 bases and the J segment 4 bases; nucleotides outside the gene matches: 10. CDR1 is SQVTM, CDR2 ANQGSEA, per germline. The CDR3 spans 15 residues. The CDR3: CSVASGTGGGYGYTF. CDR3 sequence (DNA): TGCAGCGTCGCATCCGGGACAGGGGGTGGCTATGGCTACACCTTC. The variable domain in full, completed from reference TRBV29-1 and TRBJ1-2, reads SAVISQKPSRDICQRGTSLTIQCQVDSQVTMMFWYRQQPGQSLTLIATANQGSEATYESGFVIDKFPISRPNLTFSTLTVSNMSPEDSSIYLCSVASGTGGGYGYTFGSGTRLTVV.

V gene TRBV7-3 combines with J gene TRBJ1-1; a possible D gene is TRBD1 (6 bases). The V end lost 4 bases, the J end lost 4 bases, and 10 bases lay between the germline ends. The CDR3 is 13 amino acids. CDR1 and CDR2 from the germline V gene are SGHTA and FQGTGA. The CDR3 reads CASSSDRTTEAFF. DNA of the CDR3: TGTGCCAGCAGCTCCGACAGGACCACTGAAGCTTTCTTT.

This clone was detected only once. The chain employs TRBV5-1 and TRBJ2-2; 8 bases fit TRBD2. Looked up from germline, CDR1 is SGHRS and CDR2 is YFSETQ. V was pared by 6 bases and J by 5 bases, with 9 bases of the junction left unmatched. There are 15 residues in the CDR3. The CDR3 coding sequence is TGCGCCAGCAAAACGGGGGGGCCTTGGACCGGGGAGCTGTTTTTT. Protein sequence: CASKTGGPWTGELFF.

This chain links TRBV6-1 with TRBJ2-7; TRBD1 agrees at 7 bases. Germline CDR1 reads MNHNS; CDR2 reads SASEGT. The CDR3 runs to 13 residues. Trimming took 3 bases from V and 3 from J; bases not matched to a gene: 2. The CDR3 coding sequence is TGTGCCAGCAGTGAGAGACAGGGCTACGAGCAGTACTTC. It yields the protein CASSERQGYEQYF.

The gene calls are TRBV6-1 and TRBJ2-7; TRBD2 aligns across 11 bases. This CDR3 has 15 amino acids. From germline, CDR1 is MNHNS and CDR2 SASEGT. V dropped 7 bases and J dropped 4; count of bases not matched to a gene: 9. This CDR3 reads CASKDPASGRYEQYF. In DNA, the CDR3 is TGTGCCAGCAAGGATCCGGCTAGCGGGAGGTACGAGCAGTACTTC.

CDR3 amino acids: CSVVGGGASEQYF. Written as DNA, the CDR3 is TGCAGCGTTGTAGGCGGGGGGGCCTCCGAGCAGTACTTC. This rearrangement joins TRBV29-1 to TRBJ2-7; 9 bases are a match to TRBD2. The CDR3 contains 13 residues. With 4 bases clipped from V and 6 bases from J, the junction kept 7 bases outside the gene matches. Looked up from germline, CDR1 is SQVTM and CDR2 is ANQGSEA.

This chain uses TRBV6-5 with TRBJ1-1, with D tentatively TRBD1 (5 bases). Trimming took off 7 bases at V and 1 base at J, with 16 bases between the two ends. CDR1 MNHEY and CDR2 SVGAGI come from the germline V gene. The length of the CDR3 is 15 residues. The CDR3 bases are TGTGCCAGCACCCCAAGGGGAAGGGGGAACACTGAAGCTTTCTTT. Its protein is CASTPRGRGNTEAFF.

The chain employs TRBV5-1 and TRBJ2-4; TRBD1 matches 7 bases. The CDR3 runs 17 residues. CDR1 is SGHRS and CDR2 is YFSETQ in the germline V gene. The V gene end was trimmed by 1 base and the J gene end by 1 base; junction bases not matched to a gene: 8. The CDR3 nucleotides read TGCGCCAGCAGCTTGCTAGGGACAGAGGGGGCCAAAAACATTCAGTACTTC. This translates into CASSLLGTEGAKNIQYF.

The chain recombines TRBV30 with TRBJ1-3; 9 bases are shared with TRBD1. The V and J ends lost 1 base and 2 bases, in that order; junction bases with no gene match: 0. Per the germline V gene, CDR1 is GTSNPN and CDR2 is SVGIG (reference sequence). The CDR3 spans 14 residues. The CDR3 DNA follows: TGTGCCTGGAGTGGGACAGGGGCTGGAAACACCATATATTTT. This sequence encodes CAWSGTGAGNTIYF.

The chain combines TRBV10-3 with TRBJ2-4, with TRBD2 matching over 11 bases. Unmatched junction bases numbered 0, after V lost 4 bases and J lost 7 bases. Per the germline V gene, CDR1 is ENHRY and CDR2 is SYGVKD. The CDR3 spans 13 residues. This chain's CDR3 is CAISGTSGNIQYF. The CDR3 DNA reads TGTGCCATCAGTGGGACTAGCGGGAACATTCAGTACTTC.

Turning to this clone: The conserved phenylalanine or tryptophan is not found at the CDR3 terminus, so this likely reflects a read error. This sequence joins TRBV5-4 and TRBJ1-5; a weak D match, TRBD1 (5 bases). Trimming left V 9 bases short and J 3 bases short, with 16 bases between. The CDR3 is 14 amino acids. Germline values: CDR1 SGHNT, CDR2 YYREEE (reference sequence). The CDR3 here is CATNRGGVNQPQHS. The DNA for the CDR3 is TGTGCCACAAATCGGGGAGGGGTCAATCAGCCCCAGCATTCT.

V gene TRBV2 combines with J gene TRBJ1-4; 9 positions agree with TRBD1. V shed 6 bases, J shed 3 bases, and the junction held 5 bases outside the gene matches. The germline gives CDR1 SNHLY, CDR2 FYNNEI. CDR3 length: 15 residues. The CDR3 loop reads CASSGTGRANEKLFF. DNA of the CDR3: TGTGCCAGCAGCGGGACAGGGAGGGCTAATGAAAAACTGTTTTTT.